The 24 T cell receptor beta chains below come from one sample, sequenced in a study of shared clonotypes between healthy human individuals. The table came from immunoSEQ multiplex PCR; TCRdb's copy has only in-frame clones and leaves some out. The sample consists of some 2 million clones, about 95% of them appearing once. Naivety among CD8 cells was defined by CD45RO negativity and positive CCR7 selection, thereby excluding terminally differentiated effector memory CD45RA+ cells. Sequencing was performed on naive CD8+ T cells sorted from blood. The receptor set was obtained from a man aged 18 to 30 in good health.

This chain uses TRBV7-9 with TRBJ2-7; 8 bases fit TRBD2. V shed 5 bases and J 0 bases; nucleotides not matched to a gene: 6. Germline assignment: CDR1 SEHNR and CDR2 FQNEAQ (reference sequence). The CDR3 has 15 amino acids. This CDR3 is CASSKGLDPSYEQYF. The CDR3 DNA reads TGTGCCAGCAGCAAGGGACTAGATCCCTCCTACGAGCAGTACTTC.

This chain links TRBV4-1 with TRBJ2-5, with 14 nucleotides matching TRBD2. V was pared by 3 bases and J by 5 bases, with 8 bases of the junction left unmatched. CDR3 size: 17 residues. Germline V lookup: CDR1 MGHRA, CDR2 YSYEKL. The CDR3 loop is CASSHGLAGGTGETQYF. The CDR3, as DNA: TGCGCCAGCAGCCATGGACTAGCGGGAGGCACGGGGGAGACCCAGTACTTC.

CDR3 sequence (DNA): TGTGCCAGCAGCCCCCAGGGGCCTGAAGCTTTCTTT. Its protein product is CASSPQGPEAFF. J is TRBJ1-1 and V is TRBV7-8, with a possible D match to TRBD1 (6 bases). The CDR3 is 12 residues long. V was cut by 5 bases and J by 6 bases, with 10 bases left in between. Germline V gives CDR1 SGHVS, CDR2 FQNEAQ.

The chain links TRBV9 to TRBJ1-1; D unresolved. V was shortened by 4 bases and J by 5 bases, with 12 bases between the two germline ends. The germline CDR1 and CDR2 sequences are SGDLS and YYNGEE. The CDR3 is 13 residues long. CDR3 loop: CASSLDGVTEAFF. Here the CDR3 DNA reads TGTGCCAGCAGCCTAGACGGGGTGACTGAAGCTTTCTTT.

The rearrangement uses TRBV27 and TRBJ1-5; 12 bases agree with TRBD1. Trimming at V came to 5 bases and at J to 5 bases, leaving 7 bases not matched to a gene. The CDR3 covers 16 residues. The germline gives CDR1 MNHEY, CDR2 SMNVEV (reference sequence). The CDR3 loop reads CASSPGTGGSDQPQHF. The CDR3 region has the DNA TGTGCCAGCAGTCCGGGGACAGGGGGCAGCGATCAGCCCCAGCATTTT.

Comment on this clone: At the DNA level, this CDR3 is encoded by other sequences in the same sample as well. This CDR3 is CASSETGGSYEQYF. The CDR3 nucleotides are TGTGCCAGCAGCGAAACAGGGGGCTCGTACGAGCAGTACTTC. This chain connects TRBV28 to TRBJ2-7; the match to TRBD1 covers 9 bases. The CDR3 covers 14 residues. V shed 6 bases and J 4 bases; nucleotides not matched to a gene: 7. Germline lookup yields CDR1 MDHEN and CDR2 SYDVKM.

Details on this clone: The sample carries other DNA sequences with the same CDR3. The chain employs TRBV9 and TRBJ2-7; D is uncertain. The V end was cut by 4 bases, the J end by 3 bases, with 17 bases between. The CDR3 has 15 amino acids. Germline V CDR1 and CDR2: SGDLS, YYNGEE. The CDR3 DNA is TGTGCCAGCAGCCCTGATTCGTTCAGCAGCTACGAGCAGTACTTC. Residues: CASSPDSFSSYEQYF.

The chain employs TRBV28 and TRBJ1-6; TRBD1 agrees at 10 bases. This CDR3 comprises 17 residues. Germline V gene data show CDR1 as MDHEN and CDR2 as SYDVKM. With V trimmed by 4 bases and J by 5 bases, 8 bases remained unmatched. CDR3 DNA sequence: TGTGCCAGCAGTTCTCCGACAGGGGGCTTCAATAATTCACCCCTCCACTTT. Translated, it gives CASSSPTGGFNNSPLHF.

The gene calls are TRBV28 and TRBJ1-1, with 8 nucleotides matching TRBD1. The germline CDR1 and CDR2 sequences are MDHEN and SYDVKM. Trimming removed 4 bases from V and 0 bases from J; junction bases left unmatched: 13. The CDR3 sequence is 18 residues long. The CDR3 here is CASSSLDSGGYMNTEAFF. The DNA for the CDR3 is TGTGCCAGCAGTTCGTTGGACTCAGGGGGCTACATGAACACTGAAGCTTTCTTT. The full variable domain, in which reference TRBV28 and TRBJ1-1 provide the parts outside the CDR3, is DVKVTQSSRYLVKRTGEKVFLECVQDMDHENMFWYRQDPGLGLRLIYFSYDVKMKEKGDIPEGYSVSREKKERFSLILESASTNQTSMYLCASSSLDSGGYMNTEAFFGQGTRLTVV.

The gene calls are TRBV10-1 and TRBJ1-6, with TRBD1 matching over 8 bases. The CDR3 has 15 residues. Per germline, CDR1 WNHNN and CDR2 SYGVQD (reference sequence). Germline trimming cut 2 bases from V and 9 bases from J; bases unmatched to any gene: 6. The CDR3 DNA reads as TGCGCCAGCAGTGAGGGAGGACAGGGTTCTTCACCCCTCCACTTT. Its protein is CASSEGGQGSSPLHF.

V gene TRBV30 combines with J gene TRBJ2-7; D might be TRBD1 or TRBD2, each matching 5 bases. The CDR3 extends over 14 amino acids. The germline CDR1 and CDR2 sequences are GTSNPN and SVGIG (reference sequence). Trimming left V 5 bases short and J 2 bases short, with 16 bases between. The CDR3 DNA reads as TGTGCCTGGGCGATCGGGGCAGGCCCCTACGAGCAGTACTTC. Its translation is CAWAIGAGPYEQYF. Supplemented by reference TRBV30 and TRBJ2-7, the full variable domain reads SQTIHQWPATLVQPVGSPLSLECTVEGTSNPNLYWYRQAAGRGLQLLFYSVGIGQISSEVPQNLSASRPQDRQFILSSKKLLLSDSGFYLCAWAIGAGPYEQYFGPGTRLTVT.

This chain uses TRBV5-6 with TRBJ2-7; TRBD1 is a possible D gene (6 bases). The V gene lost 7 bases and the J gene lost 2 bases, with 16 bases spanning the gap. Germline CDR1 reads SGHDT; CDR2 reads YYEEEE. The length of the CDR3 is 14 residues. CDR3 region: CASGLGQPPYEQYF. CDR3 bases: TGTGCCAGCGGGCTAGGACAGCCACCCTACGAGCAGTACTTC.

V and J are TRBV11-2 and TRBJ1-5, with a possible D match to TRBD1 (5 bases). With 0 bases removed from V and 7 bases from J, the gap between germline ends came to 16 bases. The CDR3 length is 16 residues. The germline V gene has CDR1 SGHAT and CDR2 FQNNGV. DNA for the CDR3: TGTGCCAGCAGCTTAGATCAAACCGTGGGGGGGCAGCCCCAGCATTTT. Translated: CASSLDQTVGGQPQHF.

This sequence joins TRBV28 and TRBJ2-2, with 7 bases lining up with TRBD1. CDR3 length: 15 amino acids. J gave up 5 bases and V 1 base, and 4 bases lay outside the gene matches. CDR1 MDHEN and CDR2 SYDVKM come from the germline V gene. CDR3 loop: CASSLSGQPTGELFF. CDR3 bases: TGTGCCAGCAGTTTATCGGGACAGCCGACCGGGGAGCTGTTTTTT.

The table lists this clone with a count of one. The genes are TRBV4-1 and TRBJ2-3; no clear D. The CDR3 extends over 15 amino acids. The ends were cut back, 4 bases at V and 0 bases at J, with 11 bases in the middle. The germline CDR1 and CDR2 sequences are MGHRA and YSYEKL. The CDR3 protein is CASSRTDVSTDTQYF. The CDR3 bases are TGCGCCAGCAGCCGCACGGACGTTAGCACAGATACGCAGTATTTT.

V and J are TRBV7-9 and TRBJ2-2; D could derive from TRBD1 or TRBD2 (6 bases each). CDR1 SEHNR and CDR2 FQNEAQ come from the germline V gene (reference sequence). Trimming stripped 5 bases from V and 3 bases from J, with 13 bases between. The CDR3 contains 15 residues. The chain's CDR3 is CASSPLGGDTGELFF. The CDR3, as DNA: TGTGCCAGCAGCCCACTGGGGGGCGACACCGGGGAGCTGTTTTTT.

V is TRBV4-1 and J is TRBJ2-7; D call uncertain. V dropped 2 bases and J dropped 5 bases, with 13 bases sitting between them. This CDR3 is built from 14 residues. CDR1 and CDR2 (germline): MGHRA, YSYEKL. The CDR3 sequence is CASSQRLVGDEQYF. CDR3 sequence (DNA): TGCGCCAGCAGCCAACGTCTAGTCGGCGACGAGCAGTACTTC.

The J gene is TRBJ1-1, the V gene TRBV27; D not resolved. Trimming took 4 bases from V and 1 from J, leaving 13 bases between them. This CDR3 spans 15 amino acids. Germline CDR1 and CDR2: MNHEY and SMNVEV (reference sequence). The CDR3 reads CASSSRRDKNTEAFF. CDR3 DNA sequence: TGTGCCAGCAGTTCCCGACGCGACAAGAACACTGAAGCTTTCTTT.

In its sample, this clone was seen once. The V gene is TRBV25-1, the J gene TRBJ2-7, with D possibly matching TRBD2 (6 bases). Per the germline V gene, CDR1 is MGHDK and CDR2 is SYGVNS. Deletions cut 2 bases from V and 5 bases from J, with 16 bases between. The CDR3 has 15 amino acids. CDR3 residues: CASSEVGGGVHEQYF. In nucleotides, the CDR3 is TGTGCCAGCAGTGAAGTTGGGGGAGGAGTCCACGAGCAGTACTTC.

This clone came up a few times. The chain links TRBV6-5 to TRBJ2-7; D might be TRBD1 or TRBD2, each matching 7 bases. Per the germline V gene, CDR1 is MNHEY and CDR2 is SVGAGI. This CDR3 comprises 14 residues. Trimming removed 6 bases at V and 2 bases at J, with 14 bases between. The CDR3 DNA sequence: TGTGCCAGCAGCCAGGGGGGGCCGGCCTACGAGCAGTACTTC. This translates into CASSQGGPAYEQYF.

The V call is TRBV7-8, the J call TRBJ2-3; 7 bases map to TRBD2. CDR1 is SGHVS and CDR2 is FQNEAQ in the germline V gene. With 4 bases clipped from V and 3 bases from J, the junction kept 16 bases outside the gene matches. The CDR3 totals 18 residues. CDR3 amino acids: CASSSDERDPLATDTQYF. As DNA, the CDR3 is TGTGCCAGCAGCTCCGACGAGCGGGACCCCCTAGCAACAGATACGCAGTATTTT. Drawing the rest from reference TRBV7-8 and TRBJ2-3, the complete variable domain is GAGVSQSPRYKVAKRGQDVALRCDPISGHVSLFWYQQALGQGPEFLTYFQNEAQLDKSGLPSDRFFAERPEGSVSTLKIQRTQQEDSAVYLCASSSDERDPLATDTQYFGPGTRLTVL.

The V gene is TRBV5-1, the J gene TRBJ2-7; 8 bases match TRBD1. This CDR3 has 18 amino acids. J lost 2 bases, V lost 3 bases, and 16 bases had no gene match. The germline V gene has CDR1 SGHRS and CDR2 YFSETQ. The CDR3 here is CASSSPAGAGGFTYEQYF. The CDR3 nucleotides read TGCGCCAGCAGCTCGCCGGCTGGGGCAGGGGGCTTCACCTACGAGCAGTACTTC.

This clone occurred once. The chain uses TRBV14 and TRBJ2-2; tentative D call: TRBD1 (5 bases). CDR1 is SGHDN, CDR2 FVKESK, per germline. Trimming left V 0 bases short and J 4 bases short, with 15 bases between. This CDR3 comprises 17 residues. The CDR3, as DNA: TGTGCCAGCAGCCAAGAGGGGCCGTGGTCCGGCACCGGGGAGCTGTTTTTT. Translation gives CASSQEGPWSGTGELFF.

The chain combines TRBV30 with TRBJ1-2; D is perhaps TRBD1 (5 bases). Per the germline V gene, CDR1 is GTSNPN and CDR2 is SVGIG (reference sequence). Trimming stripped 5 bases from V and 4 bases from J, with 14 bases between. This CDR3 spans 13 amino acids. CDR3 region: CAWGPGEGYGYTF. DNA for the CDR3: TGTGCCTGGGGACCGGGGGAGGGCTATGGCTACACCTTC.